This T cell receptor beta chain stems from a study of blood T cell repertoires in COVID-19. In germline, CDR1 is MNHNS, CDR2 SASEGT. The CDR3 has 16 residues. The V segment lost 2 bases and the J segment 0 bases; nucleotides outside the gene matches: 5. Clones were sequenced by immunoSEQ multiplex PCR, and TCRdb holds only the in-frame ones, with some missing. The repertoire holds more than 70,000 clones, with approximately 89% as singletons. This TCR was sampled from a man between 50 and 59 years old with active or convalescent COVID-19. Sequencing used peripheral blood. The chain employs TRBV6-1 and TRBJ2-3; TRBD1 aligns across 7 bases. CDR3 amino acids: CASSEYRGPSTDTQYF. As DNA, the CDR3 is TGTGCCAGCAGTGAATACAGGGGCCCTAGCACAGATACGCAGTATTTT.